The present T cell receptor (beta chain) was sequenced within a study of CD8 T cells in ankylosing spondylitis. Findings of the study overall: With a CD8+ phenotype, disease-linked clones were relatively rare in peripheral blood. Matched synovial fluid from ankylosing spondylitis patients was reported to be enriched for disease-linked clones. Blood of patients with ankylosing spondylitis appeared to be characterized by a TCR beta motif of eight or nine highly homologous variants.

To note about this clonotype: Its antigen remains unidentified.

TCRdb processed the 5' RACE reads anew with MiXCR; each CDR3 protein has one entry. This table has approximately 440,000 distinct CDR3 sequences, roughly 15% appearing once. Germline V gives CDR1 SGHRS, CDR2 YFSETQ. The CDR3 runs to 14 residues. The V and J ends lost 6 bases and 9 bases respectively, with 16 bases between them. This TCR was recovered from a male donor with ankylosing spondylitis. Sequencing input: blood, either unsorted or a sorted T cell fraction (not recorded which). The gene calls are TRBV5-1 and TRBJ1-6; D perhaps matches TRBD1 (5 bases). The CDR3 nucleotides are TGCGCCAGCACGACCGGGACCGCAGGTTCACCCCTCCACTTT. Translated, it gives CASTTGTAGSPLHF.